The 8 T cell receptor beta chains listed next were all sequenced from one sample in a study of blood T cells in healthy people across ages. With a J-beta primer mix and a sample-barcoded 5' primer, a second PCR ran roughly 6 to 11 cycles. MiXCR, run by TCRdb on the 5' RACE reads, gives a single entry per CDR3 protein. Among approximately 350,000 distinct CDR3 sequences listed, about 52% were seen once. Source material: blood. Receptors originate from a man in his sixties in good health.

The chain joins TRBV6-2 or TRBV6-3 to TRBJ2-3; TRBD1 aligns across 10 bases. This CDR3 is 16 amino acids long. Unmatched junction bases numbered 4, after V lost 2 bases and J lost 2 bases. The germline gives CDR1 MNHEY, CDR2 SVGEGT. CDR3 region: CASSYPDRGPTDTQYF. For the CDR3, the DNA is TGTGCCAGCAGTTACCCCGACAGGGGGCCCACAGATACGCAGTATTTT.

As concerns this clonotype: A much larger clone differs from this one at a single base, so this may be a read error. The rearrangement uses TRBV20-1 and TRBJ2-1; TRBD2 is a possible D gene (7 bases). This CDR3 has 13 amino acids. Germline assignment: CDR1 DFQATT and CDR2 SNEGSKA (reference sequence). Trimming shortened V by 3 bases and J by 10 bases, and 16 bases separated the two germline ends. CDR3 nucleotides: TGCAGTGCTAGCGGGGGGCCCTCCTACGAGCAGTTCTTC. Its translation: CSASGGPSYEQFF.

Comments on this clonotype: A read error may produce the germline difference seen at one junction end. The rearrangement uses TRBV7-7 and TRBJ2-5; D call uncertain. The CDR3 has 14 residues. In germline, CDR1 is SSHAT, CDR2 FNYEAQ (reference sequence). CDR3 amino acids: CASSSDLGDNEQYF. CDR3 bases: TGTGCTAGCAGCTCCGACCTAGGCGACAATGAGCAGTACTTC.

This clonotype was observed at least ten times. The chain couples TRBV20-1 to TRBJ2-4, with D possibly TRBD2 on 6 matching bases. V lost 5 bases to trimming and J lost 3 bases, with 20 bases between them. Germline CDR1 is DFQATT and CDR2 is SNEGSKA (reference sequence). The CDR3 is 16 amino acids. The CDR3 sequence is CSALWSGVGLKNIQYF. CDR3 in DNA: TGCAGTGCTCTCTGGTCGGGAGTGGGCCTCAAAAACATTCAGTACTTC.

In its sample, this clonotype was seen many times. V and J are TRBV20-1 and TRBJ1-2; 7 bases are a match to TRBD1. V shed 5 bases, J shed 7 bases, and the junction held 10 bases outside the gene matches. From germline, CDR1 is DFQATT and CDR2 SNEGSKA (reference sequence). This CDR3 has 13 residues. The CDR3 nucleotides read TGCAGTGCTCGGCAGACAGGGTCTGTTGGCTACACCTTC. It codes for CSARQTGSVGYTF.

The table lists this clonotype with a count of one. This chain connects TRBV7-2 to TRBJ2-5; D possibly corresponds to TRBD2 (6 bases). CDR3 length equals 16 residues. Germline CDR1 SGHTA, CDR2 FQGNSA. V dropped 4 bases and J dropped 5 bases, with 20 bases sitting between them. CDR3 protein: CASSSLGSKGRETQYF. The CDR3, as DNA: TGTGCCAGCAGCTCGCTTGGGTCCAAGGGGAGGGAGACCCAGTACTTC.

The CDR3 reads CASTLRGENPYEQYF. The CDR3 region has the DNA TGTGCCAGCACCCTGCGGGGGGAGAACCCCTACGAGCAGTACTTC. The chain employs TRBV13 and TRBJ2-7; the match to TRBD2 covers 8 bases. Per the germline V gene, CDR1 is PRHDT and CDR2 is FYEKMQ (reference sequence). The CDR3 contains 15 residues. Trimming took 7 bases from V and 2 from J; bases not matched to a gene: 10.

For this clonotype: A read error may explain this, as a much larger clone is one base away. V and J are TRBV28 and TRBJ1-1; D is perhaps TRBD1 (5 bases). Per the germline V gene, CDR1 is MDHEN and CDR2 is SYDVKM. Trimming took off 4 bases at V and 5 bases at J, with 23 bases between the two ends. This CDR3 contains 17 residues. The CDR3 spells CASSSPRGAWGKTEAFF. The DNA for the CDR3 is TGTGCCAGCAGTTCCCCGAGGGGCGCCTGGGGGAAGACTGAAGCTTTCTTT.